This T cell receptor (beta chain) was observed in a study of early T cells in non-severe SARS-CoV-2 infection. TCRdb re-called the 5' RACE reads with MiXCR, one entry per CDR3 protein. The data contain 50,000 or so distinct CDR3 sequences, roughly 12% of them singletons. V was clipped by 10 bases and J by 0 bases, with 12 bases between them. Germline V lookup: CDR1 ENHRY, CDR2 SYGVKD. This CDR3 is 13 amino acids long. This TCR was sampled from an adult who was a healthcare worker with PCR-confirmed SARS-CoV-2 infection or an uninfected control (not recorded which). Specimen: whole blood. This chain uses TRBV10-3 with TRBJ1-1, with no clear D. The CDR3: CATRVVMNTEAFF. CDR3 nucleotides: TGTGCCACCCGGGTGGTGATGAACACTGAAGCTTTCTTT.